This T cell receptor (beta chain) was sequenced in a study of T cell repertoires in cytomegalovirus infection (dated by TCRdb to 2018 to 2020). Context from the whole study: Recently identified HLA-C-restricted CMV epitopes, whose presentation resists viral immunomodulation, were targeted by peptide stimulations together with well-studied HLA-B-restricted epitopes. Donor HLA type was relevant to the analysis, as public TCR beta signatures indicated carriage of CMV infection together with the matching HLA type. Broad study findings and their caveats: The ex vivo response was dominated by HLA-C-restricted CMV-specific TCR beta clonotypes, and the single most frequent clonotype in two of eight donors was supplied by these HLA-C-restricted clonotypes. In both this cohort and an independent cohort of several hundred donors, the cumulative frequency of public TCR beta family members distinguished carriers of CMV infection plus the relevant HLA type.

Sequencing took place on an Illumina HiSeq 1500. TCRdb handled the public reads itself, with Q25 trimming in fastp and clone calling in MiXCR, and kept productive beta chains. Each entry merges the rows of one CDR3 protein and shows their most common DNA and genes. The sample table shows 570,000 or so distinct CDR3 sequences, and under 45% are seen once. 48% of the sample lies in the top ten. This specimen's treatment or condition label, interpreted: in vitro stimulation with specific CMV peptide epitopes to enrich CMV-specific T cells. From V the trimming removes 5 bases and from J it removes 3 bases, while the gene matches leave 6 bases of the junction unaccounted for. The cysteine opens and the phenylalanine closes a CDR3 of 14 amino acids. Only CDR3 DNA is held: 42 bases, read in frame from base 1. Sequences LNHDA (CDR1) and SQIVND (CDR2) are obtained from the germline V gene (reference sequence).

Of note for this clonotype: No antigen is known for it. Base-call qualities are not available, and no considerably larger clone is one nucleotide away.

This TCR derives from a human donor in good health (CMV status not recorded). Some clones in this sample may be carry-over from other donors' samples. This sample comprised cultured PBMCs, obtained from culture after CMV antigen stimulation. The chain is made from TRBV19 and TRBJ1-1; TRBD1 lines up with 7 middle nucleotides. CDR3 sequence: CASSLDRVYTEAFF. The bases are TGTGCCAGTAGTCTCGACAGGGTATACACTGAAGCTTTCTTT.